These 16 T cell receptor beta chains originate from one sample sequenced in a study of blood T cell repertoires in COVID-19. Using immunoSEQ multiplex PCR, the repertoire was profiled, and TCRdb retains in-frame clones only, with some absent. The repertoire holds over 150,000 clones, with 70% to 85% as singletons. What was sequenced was peripheral blood. The receptor set was obtained from a man aged 80 or over with COVID-19, enrolled during active disease.

This clone has a count of ten or more. This chain joins TRBV3-1 (or the pseudogene TRBV3-2) and TRBJ2-7; 10 nucleotides agree with TRBD2. Germline CDR1 LGHDT, CDR2 YNNKEL (reference sequence). With V trimmed by 5 bases and J by 7 bases, 5 bases remained unmatched. This CDR3 region has 13 residues. The CDR3 nucleotides are TGTGCCAGCAGCGTAGCGGGGGGAGGTGAGCAGTACTTC. Encoded protein: CASSVAGGGEQYF.

By share, this clone ranks as medium-sized. The chain links TRBV4-1 to TRBJ1-1; D not resolved. The CDR3 runs 13 residues. Germline CDR1 is MGHRA and CDR2 is YSYEKL. The V end was cut by 5 bases, the J end by 0 bases, with 7 bases between. The CDR3 loop reads CASSSSMNTEAFF. The CDR3 DNA follows: TGCGCCAGCAGCAGTAGCATGAACACTGAAGCTTTCTTT.

The chain employs TRBV4-2 and TRBJ1-1; 7 bases are shared with TRBD1. With 1 base clipped from V and 11 bases from J, the junction kept 10 bases outside the gene matches. The germline gives CDR1 LGHNA, CDR2 YNFKEQ. The CDR3 is made up of 14 amino acids. The CDR3 DNA is TGTGCCAGCAGCCAAGCAGGGCAGGGGGTGGTCGCTTTCTTT. This gives the protein CASSQAGQGVVAFF.

V gene TRBV5-1 combines with J gene TRBJ1-1; D gene unclear. Germline CDR1 and CDR2: SGHRS and YFSETQ. The CDR3 has 15 amino acids. The V end lost 3 bases, the J end lost 1 base, and 13 bases lay between the germline ends. The CDR3 DNA is TGCGCCAGCAGCTGGCAGGCACCCGGGAACACTGAAGCTTTCTTT. The encoded protein is CASSWQAPGNTEAFF. Full variable domain (remainder filled in from reference TRBV5-1 and TRBJ1-1): KAGVTQTPRYLIKTRGQQVTLSCSPISGHRSVSWYQQTPGQGLQFLFEYFSETQRNKGNFPGRFSGRQFSNSRSEMNVSTLELGDSALYLCASSWQAPGNTEAFFGQGTRLTVV.

This chain joins TRBV18 and TRBJ2-1; TRBD1 might be the D (5 bases). The germline V and J ends were trimmed by 4 bases and 4 bases, with 14 bases remaining between them. Germline V gene data show CDR1 as KGHSH and CDR2 as LQKENI. This CDR3 region has 15 residues. The CDR3, as DNA: TGTGCCAGCTCACTCGGGTCAGGGTCTTACAATGAGCAGTTCTTC. It specifies CASSLGSGSYNEQFF.

The rearrangement joins TRBV4-2 to TRBJ1-2; TRBD1 matches 12 bases. CDR3 size: 16 residues. Germline V gives CDR1 LGHNA, CDR2 YNFKEQ. The V gene end was trimmed by 2 bases and the J gene end by 6 bases; junction bases not matched to a gene: 7. In DNA form, the CDR3 reads TGTGCCAGCAGCCAACCGGGACAGGGGGCCGGGGATGGCTACACCTTC. It codes for CASSQPGQGAGDGYTF.

The V call is TRBV5-1, the J call TRBJ1-1; maybe TRBD1 (5 bases). The CDR3 length is 14 residues. The V end was cut by 0 bases, the J end by 1 base, with 7 bases between. Germline loops: CDR1 SGHRS, CDR2 YFSETQ. Here the CDR3 DNA reads TGCGCCAGCAGCTTGGACAGGTCGAACACTGAAGCTTTCTTT. Translation gives CASSLDRSNTEAFF.

This clone has just a few counts. The gene calls are TRBV24-1 and TRBJ2-3, with 11 bases matching TRBD2. The V and J ends lost 4 bases and 3 bases, in that order; junction bases with no gene match: 5. The CDR3 runs to 16 residues. Germline lookup yields CDR1 KGHDR and CDR2 SFDVKD. The CDR3 DNA is TGTGCCACCAGTGACTCTCTAGCGGGGGGAACAGATACGCAGTATTTT. Residues: CATSDSLAGGTDTQYF.

This clone occurred a few times. The J gene is TRBJ2-5, the V gene TRBV5-1, with 9 bases identical to TRBD2. V trimming: 4 bases; J trimming: 3 bases; junction bases outside the gene matches: 10. The CDR3 is 16 residues long. The germline V gene encodes CDR1 SGHRS and CDR2 YFSETQ. The CDR3 DNA is TGCGCCAGCAGCCACCCGGCGGTAGCGGGGGAAGAGACCCAGTACTTC. It encodes CASSHPAVAGEETQYF.

This clone turned up a few times. The DNA for the CDR3 is TGCGCCAGCAGCGAACTAGCGGCAAATGAGCAGTTCTTC. This translates into CASSELAANEQFF. This sequence joins TRBV4-3 and TRBJ2-1; TRBD2 matches at 8 bases. V shed 5 bases and J 7 bases; nucleotides not matched to a gene: 4. The germline V gene encodes CDR1 LGHNA and CDR2 YSLEER. The CDR3 covers 13 residues.

The chain recombines TRBV4-3 with TRBJ2-7; D gene uncertain. Germline V gene data show CDR1 as LGHNA and CDR2 as YSLEER. CDR3 length: 14 residues. Trimming took 4 bases from V and 3 from J, leaving 13 bases between them. In nucleotides, the CDR3 is TGCGCCAGCAGCCTTGGCCCAGGAAGCTACGAGCAGTACTTC. Its translation: CASSLGPGSYEQYF.

This sequence joins TRBV7-3 and TRBJ1-6; no reliable D call. Trimming took 5 bases from V and 5 from J, leaving 13 bases between them. The CDR3 is 15 amino acids. Per the germline V gene, CDR1 is SGHTA and CDR2 is FQGTGA. DNA of the CDR3: TGTGCCAGCAGCCCGACGGGAGGGAATAATTCACCCCTCCACTTT. Translation: CASSPTGGNNSPLHF. Filled out from reference TRBV7-3 and TRBJ1-6, the complete variable domain reads GAGVSQTPSNKVTEKGKYVELRCDPISGHTALYWYRQSLGQGPEFLIYFQGTGAADDSGLPNDRFFAVRPEGSVSTLKIQRTERGDSAVYLCASSPTGGNNSPLHFGNGTRLTVT.

This rearrangement joins TRBV19 to TRBJ1-5, with 7 bases aligning to TRBD1. The length of the CDR3 is 15 residues. From germline, CDR1 is LNHDA and CDR2 SQIVND (reference sequence). V gave up 5 bases and J gave up 5 bases; unmatched junction bases: 9. The CDR3 bases are TGTGCCAGTAGTCTTCTACAGGGGAGAGATCAGCCCCAGCATTTT. It is translated as CASSLLQGRDQPQHF.

The chain links TRBV18 to TRBJ1-2; tentatively, D is TRBD1 (6 bases). The V gene's germline CDR1 is KGHSH and CDR2 LQKENI. The V gene lost 2 bases and the J gene lost 4 bases, with 14 bases spanning the gap. The CDR3 covers 15 residues. For the CDR3, the DNA is TGTGCCAGCTCACCAGGAACGGGGGGCGGCTATGGCTACACCTTC. Protein sequence: CASSPGTGGGYGYTF.

This chain links TRBV4-1 with TRBJ1-1; D possibly corresponds to TRBD1 (6 bases). V gave up 1 base and J gave up 2 bases, with 11 bases separating them. The CDR3 covers 15 residues. The germline V gene encodes CDR1 MGHRA and CDR2 YSYEKL. The CDR3, as DNA: TGCGCCAGCAGCCAAGCCGGGACACTTAACACTGAAGCTTTCTTT. It translates to CASSQAGTLNTEAFF.

The rearrangement links TRBV5-6 to TRBJ2-4; tentatively, D is TRBD2 (6 bases). The CDR3 loop spans 17 amino acids. V dropped 0 bases and J dropped 0 bases, with 13 bases sitting between them. From germline, CDR1 is SGHDT and CDR2 YYEEEE. For the CDR3, the DNA is TGTGCCAGCAGCTTGGTCGTAGGGGACTTAGCCAAAAACATTCAGTACTTC. This encodes CASSLVVGDLAKNIQYF.